This T cell receptor beta chain was captured by sequencing in a study of blood T cell repertoires in COVID-19. Turning to the study itself: Acute-phase and convalescent COVID-19 samples originated in the United States, Italy and Spain. Sample material is recorded as cDNA or gDNA derived from T cells, B-cell-depleted T cells, or PBMCs.

Authors' processing steps: Amplifying reference gene primers gave estimates of nucleated cell counts. Sequencing was performed with immunoSEQ multiplex PCR; in TCRdb, only in-frame clones are kept and a portion is missing. V and J calls and clone size are given by that table; D and trimming were obtained from the DNA. There are 150,000 to 200,000 clones in the sample; 80% to 85% occur only once, and under 10% lies in the top ten. Patients in Seattle were enrolled during active infection, then followed longitudinally. The CDR3 covers 14 residues. CDR1 and CDR2 from the germline V gene are SGHNT and YYREEE (reference sequence). V lost 0 bases and J lost 7, with 11 bases in between.

The chain carries TRBV5-4 and TRBJ2-1, with a weak D call TRBD2 (5 bases). Sequenced: peripheral blood. This receptor was identified in a woman in her seventies with COVID-19, enrolled during active disease. In DNA, the CDR3 is TGTGCCAGCAGCTTGGGTAGGACTCTTAATGAGCAGTTCTTC. Translated: CASSLGRTLNEQFF.